What follows is one T cell receptor (beta chain) and its context. The antigen this receptor binds is unknown. The record has no base qualities; no much larger clone is one base away. The sample originates from a study of T cell responses to AZD1222 COVID-19 vaccine listed by TCRdb under 2021. For context, the study as a whole: AZD1222 recipients whose second dose came at about 4 weeks and those whose second dose came at about 12 weeks were combined into one group, since spike-specific TCR depth and breadth did not differ between the two schedules. Trial participants were enrolled by age into subgroups of 18-55, 56-69 and 70-plus years, and 148, 28 and 57 TCR-sequenced participants, respectively, were included in these subgroups. TCR sequencing was performed for 230 to 250 trial participants, of whom 200 to 210 were given two doses of AZD1222 and around 25 were given two doses of MenACWY control vaccine. The investigation overall reported the following: Vaccine-associated CD4 TCRs spanned the whole spike protein, with dominant responses in regions 160-218 and 743-854. Spike-specific TCR breadth and depth rose significantly after two AZD1222 doses compared with day 0 and with MenACWY recipients. Nearly half of unique spike-specific TCRs reportedly recognized epitopes outside regions mutated in the B.1.351 and B.1.1.7 variants. Because no day 14 peak-response samples were available, repertoires were characterized only after the peak T cell response. Most participants were white British and females outnumbered males, and the authors suggested that clonal diversity may have been underestimated. In the small 56-69-year group, the increase in depth fell short of significance, most likely because of low power. Conclusions about previously exposed vaccinees are limited, since just 5 or 6 AZD1222 recipients were seropositive for SARS-CoV-2 at baseline.

The time point label, read with the paper, signifies: baseline before first vaccination. Vaccinee samples were obtained from the UK trials COV001 and COV002, which included a single-blind randomized controlled phase 2/3 trial of AZD1222 (ChAdOx1 nCoV-19) in healthy adults. Trial participant PBMC samples were collected at day 0 and day 28 after the second dose for TCRbeta chain sequencing. V and J lose 3 bases and 4 bases, and a span of 10 bases separates them. From its cysteine to its phenylalanine, the CDR3 spans 13 amino acids. The kept DNA is CDR3 alone, 39 bases in frame from the first base. As encoded in the germline V gene, CDR1 is SGDLS while CDR2 is YYNGEE. The CDR3 regions of human TCRbeta chains were analyzed by immunosequencing. Under the source paper's analysis protocol: Repertoire TCRs were checked for matches against a reference library of SARS-CoV-2-specific TCRs that had been generated using the MIRA antigen-specificity platform. Breadth meant the fraction of unique TCRs that were SARS-CoV-2-associated, whereas depth meant the fraction of total T cells that were SARS-CoV-2-associated. Each spike-specific TCR was assigned to its reactive spike region and to a CD4 or CD8 class using the MIRA data. Log10-transformed breadth and depth values were compared by one-way ANOVA with Sidak's multiple comparisons tests. The source is immuneACCESS, and TCRdb retained only in-frame sequences with V and J called. Part of the clones is not carried over; for the studies checked, unresolved V genes explain less than half of this, and the remainder is unexplained. V, J and clone size are taken as reported in that table, and D and trimming were inferred from the DNA itself. The table for this sample lists approximately 73,000 clones; roughly 89% of them were counted only once. 8% to 10% of the sample is in the top ten clones.

This TCR was sampled from an adult in good health. Here the sequenced sample was peripheral blood, taken on day 0 of AZD1222 vaccination. The chain employs TRBV9 and TRBJ1-1; the D gene is not confidently resolved. CDR3 reads: CASSGNKGTEAFF. The base sequence is TGTGCCAGCAGCGGAAACAAGGGCACTGAAGCTTTCTTT.